The T cell receptor (beta chain) under discussion was sequenced for a study of monozygotic twins with inflammatory bowel disease. Whole blood, unsorted for T cells, was the source of total RNA. TCRdb reprocessed the 5' RACE reads, with one entry per CDR3 protein and no DNA. Seen in this sample are some 190,000 distinct CDR3 sequences; the ten most common clones hold 7.5% to 8%. This CDR3 has 14 residues. CDR1 and CDR2 from the germline V gene are SGHRS and YFSETQ. The chain links TRBV5-1 to TRBJ2-7; TCRdb outputs TRBD1, but without DNA this stays unchecked. This clonotype was sampled from a human donor with ulcerative colitis or Crohn's disease, or a healthy co-twin of an affected twin (not recorded which). The sequenced sample was blood. CDR3: CASSLQGPQYEQYF.